This is a list of T cell receptor beta chains from one sample in a study of glioma-infiltrating T cells after dendritic cell vaccination. TCRdb's table, derived via immunoSEQ multiplex PCR, lists solely in-frame clones and lacks some. The data show over 80,000 clones, 85% to 90% seen once. This specimen was blood, taken before dendritic cell vaccination. The receptors were gathered from a human donor with glioblastoma. Both conserved end residues are part of each CDR3. Each record gives: clone size, J gene, D gene, CDR3 length, V gene, CDR3 protein, CDR3 DNA. A D gene is named only where the DNA matches it firmly. Expanded clones are given a class, and other clones once, few, many or no size at all.

.	TRBJ2-7	.	13	TRBV30	CAWSGQGSYEQYF	TGTGCCTGGAGCGGGCAGGGAAGTTACGAGCAGTACTTC
.	TRBJ1-5	.	14	TRBV7-9	CASSSSGSNQPQHF	TGTGCCAGCAGCTCATCGGGGAGCAATCAGCCCCAGCATTTT
once	TRBJ2-7	.	15	TRBV5-6	CASSLIQGQSYEQYF	TGTGCCAGCAGCTTGATCCAGGGACAATCCTACGAGCAGTACTTC
.	TRBJ2-3	TRBD2	15	TRBV7-2	CASSVSGTSTDTQYF	TGTGCCAGCAGCGTTAGCGGGACTAGCACAGATACGCAGTATTTT
.	TRBJ2-1	TRBD1	12	TRBV5-1	CASRDRANEQFF	TGCGCCAGCCGGGACAGGGCTAATGAGCAGTTCTTC
.	TRBJ2-7	.	16	TRBV25-1	CASSLPGGRRTHEQYF	TGTGCCAGCAGTCTTCCAGGGGGGCGAAGGACGCACGAGCAGTACTTC
once	TRBJ1-2	.	13	TRBV6-5	CASSEGRWYGYTF	TGTGCCAGCAGTGAGGGCAGGTGGTATGGCTACACCTTC
.	TRBJ1-2	TRBD1	15	TRBV6-5	CASSRQGANPYGYTF	TGTGCCAGCAGCCGACAGGGGGCGAACCCCTATGGCTACACCTTC
once	TRBJ1-1	.	13	TRBV7-9	CASSLNAGYEAFF	TGTGCCAGCAGCTTAAACGCAGGGTATGAAGCTTTCTTT
.	TRBJ2-2	TRBD1	15	TRBV7-9	CASSPNRGSSGELFF	TGTGCCAGCAGCCCCAACAGGGGATCTTCCGGGGAGCTGTTTTTT
.	TRBJ1-5	.	12	TRBV30	CAWSVNNQPQHF	TGTGCCTGGAGTGTCAACAATCAGCCCCAGCATTTT
.	TRBJ1-1	TRBD1	14	TRBV6-1	CASTLSTGPKKAFF	TGTGCCAGCACCCTTTCGACAGGGCCAAAAAAAGCTTTCTTT